This TCR beta chain was recovered during a study of blood T cell repertoires in COVID-19. Participant age was about 18 to 100 years, and participants resided in approximately 24 US areas. Using immunoSEQ multiplex PCR, the repertoire was profiled, and TCRdb retains in-frame clones only, with some absent. The table lists under 200,000 clones, 82% of them singletons, with around 5.2% in the top ten. The V gene lost 3 bases and the J gene lost 3 bases, with 8 bases spanning the gap. In germline, CDR1 is MDHEN, CDR2 SYDVKM. There are 14 residues in the CDR3. The sequence was collected from a woman aged 55 to 70 with acute COVID-19. The rearrangement joins TRBV28 to TRBJ1-4; D may be TRBD1 (5 bases). Sequenced material: PBMCs or T cells enriched from blood (not recorded which). CDR3 sequence (DNA): TGTGCCAGCAGTTTCAGGGCACCTAATGAAAAACTGTTTTTT. Amino acids: CASSFRAPNEKLFF. Based on the CDR3 plus reference TRBV28 and TRBJ1-4, the full variable domain is DVKVTQSSRYLVKRTGEKVFLECVQDMDHENMFWYRQDPGLGLRLIYFSYDVKMKEKGDIPEGYSVSREKKERFSLILESASTNQTSMYLCASSFRAPNEKLFFGSGTQLSVL.